This is a list of T cell receptor beta chains from one sample in a study of T cell responses to AZD1222 COVID-19 vaccine. The method was immunoSEQ multiplex PCR; TCRdb's version includes in-frame clones alone and lacks a portion of them. This sample carries some 140,000 clones, 75% to 85% of them seen once, and the ten largest clones take approximately 8%. Sequencing used peripheral blood, obtained 28 days after the second dose of the MenACWY control vaccine. The receptors shown here come from an adult who received the MenACWY meningococcal vaccine as a control. The CDR3 runs from the conserved cysteine through the conserved F or W. A D gene is named only where the DNA matches it firmly. Where a row states a size, it is once, few, many or the class of an expanded clone; other rows omit it.

D	J	V	size	DNA	CDR3
.	TRBJ1-1	TRBV19	.	TGTGCCAGTAGTATCCGGGACACTGAAGCTTTCTTT	CASSIRDTEAFF
.	TRBJ2-7	TRBV21-1	once	TGTGCCAGCAGCAAAGTTAAGGGCAGCTTACCCTACGAGCAGTACTTC	CASSKVKGSLPYEQYF
TRBD1	TRBJ1-5	TRBV7-9	.	TGTGCCAGCAGCGTCGGGACAGGGGCGCATAGCAATCAGCCCCAGCATTTT	CASSVGTGAHSNQPQHF
TRBD2	TRBJ2-2	TRBV9	.	TGTGCCAGCAGTCCCGCCGGGGGGGGCGGCCCTCGGGAGCTGTTTTTT	CASSPAGGGGPRELFF
TRBD1	TRBJ1-2	TRBV29-1	.	TGCAGCGTTGGGACAGGGGGGCATGGCTACACCTTC	CSVGTGGHGYTF
TRBD2	TRBJ2-2	TRBV7-7	.	TGTGCTAGCAGCTTAGCAGCGGGAGGGCCCAACACCGGGGAGCTGTTTTTT	CASSLAAGGPNTGELFF
TRBD2	TRBJ2-3	TRBV5-1	.	TGCGCCAGCAGCACAAGCGGGGTCCACACAGATACGCAGTATTTT	CASSTSGVHTDTQYF
TRBD1	TRBJ2-7	TRBV4-1	.	TGCGCCAGCAGCCAGGGACAGTACTCCTACGAGCAGTACTTC	CASSQGQYSYEQYF
.	TRBJ2-2	TRBV13	.	TGTGCCAGCAGCTTAAACCTTCCCAACACCGGGGAGCTGTTTTTT	CASSLNLPNTGELFF
.	TRBJ1-2	TRBV27	.	TGTGCCAGCAGTGACCGGGCCGCATCATACTATGGCTACACCTTC	CASSDRAASYYGYTF
.	TRBJ1-5	TRBV9	.	TGTGCCAGCAGCGTAGGCGGGGAAAGCAATCAGCCCCAGCATTTT	CASSVGGESNQPQHF
.	TRBJ1-1	TRBV5-1	.	TGCGCCAGCAGCTTGGCCCCGGGTTCGTCCACTGAAGCTTTCTTT	CASSLAPGSSTEAFF
TRBD1	TRBJ1-2	TRBV24-1	.	TGTGCCACCAGTGATGAAAACAGGGGGCATGGCTACACCTTC	CATSDENRGHGYTF
.	TRBJ1-1	TRBV5-1	once	TGCGCCAGCAGCTTAAGAAGGATCGGGAACACTGAAGCTTTCTTT	CASSLRRIGNTEAFF
.	TRBJ2-6	TRBV7-6	.	TGTGCCAGCAGCTCGTTCCGGGACGGCTCTGGGGCCAACGTCCTGACTTTC	CASSSFRDGSGANVLTF
TRBD1	TRBJ2-3	TRBV27	few	TGTGCCAGCAGTTTATCACAGGGGGCTACGGTAGATACGCAGTATTTT	CASSLSQGATVDTQYF
TRBD1	TRBJ1-5	TRBV19	.	TGTGCCAGTAGTATATACAGGGGCGATCAGCCCCAGCATTTT	CASSIYRGDQPQHF
.	TRBJ1-6	TRBV3-1/TRBV3-2	.	TGTGCCAGCAGCCCTAGCGGGGGTCCCCTCCACTTT	CASSPSGGPLHF
.	TRBJ1-3	TRBV21-1	.	TGTGCCAGCAGGACAGGGGGAAACACCATATATTTT	CASRTGGNTIYF
.	TRBJ1-1	TRBV6-1	.	TGTGCCAGCAGTGAAGCCGGGAACACTGAAGCTTTCTTT	CASSEAGNTEAFF
TRBD1	TRBJ2-7	TRBV2	.	TGTGCCAGCTACAGGGGGGAGACCTGGGAGCAGTACTTC	CASYRGETWEQYF
TRBD1	TRBJ1-5	TRBV4-1	few	TGCGCCAGCAGCCCGTGGGACAGGGGATGGGATAGCAATCAGCCCCAGCATTTT	CASSPWDRGWDSNQPQHF
TRBD2	TRBJ2-7	TRBV11-2	once	TGTGCCAGCAGCTTAGGACTAGCGGGCGAGCAGTACTTC	CASSLGLAGEQYF
.	TRBJ2-7	TRBV11-3	.	TGTGCCAGCAGCTTACACGACTACGAGCAGTACTTC	CASSLHDYEQYF
TRBD1	TRBJ1-5	TRBV7-8	.	TGTGCCAGCAGCCCAGCCGGGGGACAGAAGGAAAGGCATTTT	CASSPAGGQKERHF
.	TRBJ1-2	TRBV4-1	few	TGCGCCAGCAGCCCCCAGGGGTATGGCTACACCTTC	CASSPQGYGYTF
.	TRBJ1-1	TRBV30	.	TGTGCCTGGAGTTGGGCTATGAACACTGAAGCTTTCTTT	CAWSWAMNTEAFF
.	TRBJ1-6	TRBV6-5	.	TGTGCCAGCATAGAAGGTACAGGGTATTCACCCCTCCACTTT	CASIEGTGYSPLHF
.	TRBJ2-2	TRBV9	.	TGTGCCAGCAGCGCTAGGAACGGGGAGCTGTTTTTT	CASSARNGELFF
.	TRBJ1-1	TRBV19	.	TGTGCCAGTAGTATAGTCGGAGGAAGAAACACTGAAGCTTTCTTT	CASSIVGGRNTEAFF
TRBD1	TRBJ2-7	TRBV19	.	TGTGCCAGTAGTCTGGGACAGTCAACCTACGAGCAGTACTTC	CASSLGQSTYEQYF
TRBD2	TRBJ2-1	TRBV19	.	TGTGCCAGTAGGTTCGCGGGGGGGTACGGTGAGCAGTTCTTC	CASRFAGGYGEQFF
TRBD2	TRBJ2-3	TRBV9	.	TGTGCCAGCAGCGTTAGCGGGAGAACAGATACGCAGTATTTT	CASSVSGRTDTQYF
.	TRBJ1-5	TRBV4-1	.	TGCGCCAGCAGCCAAAGGGACGGCCTGCCCAATCAGCCCCAGCATTTT	CASSQRDGLPNQPQHF
TRBD1	TRBJ2-6	TRBV14	.	TGTGCCAGCAGTGCCGGGACAGGGGGCTCTGGGGCCAACGTCCTGACTTTC	CASSAGTGGSGANVLTF
.	TRBJ2-2	TRBV28	.	TGTGCCAGCAGTTCCGGCGGGGCGAACACCGGGGAGCTGTTTTTT	CASSSGGANTGELFF
.	TRBJ2-7	TRBV11-2	.	TGTGCCAGCAGCCCGTTGAGGGGACGTGGTGGATACGAGCAGTACTTC	CASSPLRGRGGYEQYF
TRBD2	TRBJ2-1	TRBV11-3	.	TGTGCCAGCAGCCTCCCGCTAGCGGGGTACAATGAGCAGTTCTTC	CASSLPLAGYNEQFF
.	TRBJ2-1	TRBV9	.	TGTGCCAGCAGCCGCGCCCCCTACAATGAGCAGTTCTTC	CASSRAPYNEQFF
TRBD2	TRBJ2-2	TRBV5-4	once	TGTGCCAGCAGCTTACACACTAGCGGGGGGCTCACCGGGGAGCTGTTTTTT	CASSLHTSGGLTGELFF
.	TRBJ1-1	TRBV13	.	TGTGCCAGCAGCTTAGGACTGAACACTGAAGCTTTCTTT	CASSLGLNTEAFF
.	TRBJ2-1	TRBV11-3	.	TGTGCCAGCAGCCCAAGGTCGAATGAGCAGTTCTTC	CASSPRSNEQFF
.	TRBJ2-6	TRBV7-2	few	TGTGCCAGCAGCTCCTATCCTTACTCTGGGGCCAACGTCCTGACTTTC	CASSSYPYSGANVLTF
TRBD1	TRBJ1-2	TRBV5-1	.	TGCGCCAGCAGCACCGGACAGGGTGGATGGTATGGCTACACCTTC	CASSTGQGGWYGYTF
.	TRBJ1-5	TRBV6-5	.	TGTGCCAGCTCCCACCGGGACAATCAGCCCCAGCATTTT	CASSHRDNQPQHF
TRBD1	TRBJ2-3	TRBV7-9	.	TGTGCCAGCAGCTGGACAGGGACAGATACGCAGTATTTT	CASSWTGTDTQYF
TRBD2	TRBJ2-7	TRBV4-1	few	TGCGCCAGCAGCCAAGATCCGGGGGGATCCTACGAGCAGTACTTC	CASSQDPGGSYEQYF
.	TRBJ2-3	TRBV21-1	.	TGTGCCAGCCTAGCCACAACGCAGTATTTT	CASLATTQYF
TRBD1	TRBJ2-3	TRBV28	.	TGTGCCAGCAGATCAGGGGGCCGGGGCACAGATACGCATTATTTT	CASRSGGRGTDTHYF
.	TRBJ2-7	TRBV18	.	TGTGCCAGCTCACCACGACAGCTGTTCTCCTACGAGCAGTACTTC	CASSPRQLFSYEQYF